Listed here is a single T cell receptor (beta chain). These data originate in a study of blood T cell repertoires in COVID-19. The CDR3 is 15 amino acids. This table comes from immunoSEQ multiplex PCR, and its TCRdb copy is limited to in-frame clones, with some not included. The sample lists about 230,000 clones; 70% to 85% were seen once. Sequencing was done on a sample of PBMCs or T cells enriched from blood (not recorded which). The TCR originated in a man between 60 and 75 years old who had recovered from COVID-19. The chain combines TRBV12-1 with TRBJ1-1. TRBV12-1 is deemed a pseudogene. The CDR3 sequence: CASEAGALMNTEAFF. DNA of the CDR3: TGTGCCAGCGAGGCGGGGGCCCTGATGAACACTGAAGCTTTCTTT.